This T cell receptor beta chain was found in a study of blood T cell repertoires in COVID-19. In the authors' methods: The assay estimated nucleated cells by amplifying reference gene primers. Here immunoSEQ multiplex PCR was the method, and the copy in TCRdb shows in-frame clones only, minus some. For V, J and clone size, that table is used; D and trimming come from the DNA. The data contain 250,000 or so clones, roughly 90% of them singletons. The sequenced sample consisted of peripheral blood. This clonotype originated in a woman aged 55-70 years with acute or convalescent COVID-19.

For the CDR3, the DNA is TGTGCCCATAGGGGTGGCAATCAGCCCCAGCATTTT. It yields the protein CAHRGGNQPQHF. The chain couples TRBV6-6 to TRBJ1-5; D perhaps matches TRBD1 (5 bases). The V end lost 11 bases, the J end lost 2 bases, and 10 bases lay between the germline ends. CDR1 and CDR2 (germline): MNHNY, SVGAGI (reference sequence). This CDR3 has 12 amino acids.